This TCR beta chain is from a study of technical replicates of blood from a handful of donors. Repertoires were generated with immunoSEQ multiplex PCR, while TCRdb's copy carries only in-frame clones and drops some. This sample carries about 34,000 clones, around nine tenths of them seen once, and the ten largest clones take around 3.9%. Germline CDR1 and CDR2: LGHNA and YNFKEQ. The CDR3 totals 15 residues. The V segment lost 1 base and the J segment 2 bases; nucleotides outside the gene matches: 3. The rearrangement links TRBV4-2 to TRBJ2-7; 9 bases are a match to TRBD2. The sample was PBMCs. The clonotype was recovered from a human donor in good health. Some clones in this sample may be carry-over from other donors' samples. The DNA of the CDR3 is TGTGCCAGCAGCCAAGCGGCGGGGGGGACCTACGAGCAGTACTTC. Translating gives CASSQAAGGTYEQYF.